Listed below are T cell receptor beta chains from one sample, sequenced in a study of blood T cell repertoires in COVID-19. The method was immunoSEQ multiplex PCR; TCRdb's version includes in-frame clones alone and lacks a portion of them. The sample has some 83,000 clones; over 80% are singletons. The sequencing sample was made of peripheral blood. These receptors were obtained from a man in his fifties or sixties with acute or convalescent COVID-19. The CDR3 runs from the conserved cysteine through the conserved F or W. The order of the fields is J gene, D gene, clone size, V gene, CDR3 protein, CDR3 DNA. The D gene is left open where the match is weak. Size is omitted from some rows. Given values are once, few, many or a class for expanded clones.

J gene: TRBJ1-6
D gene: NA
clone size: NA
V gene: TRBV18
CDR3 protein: CASSPTGIGSPLHF
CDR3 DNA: TGTGCCAGCTCACCCACAGGGATAGGATCACCCCTCCACTTT

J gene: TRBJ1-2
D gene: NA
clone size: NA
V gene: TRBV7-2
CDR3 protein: CASSLYIVGRGGYTF
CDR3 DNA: TGTGCCAGCAGCTTATATATTGTGGGGAGGGGTGGCTACACCTTC

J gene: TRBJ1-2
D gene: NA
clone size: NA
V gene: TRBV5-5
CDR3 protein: CASSIDRSYGYTF
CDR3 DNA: TGTGCCAGCAGTATTGACAGGAGCTATGGCTACACCTTC

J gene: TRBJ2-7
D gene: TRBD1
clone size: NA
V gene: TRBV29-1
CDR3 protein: CSQPPRTGGYEQYF
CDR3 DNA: TGCAGCCAACCCCCCCGGACAGGGGGCTACGAGCAGTACTTC

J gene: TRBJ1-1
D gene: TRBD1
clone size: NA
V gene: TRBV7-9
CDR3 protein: CASSSLRGLVVTEAFF
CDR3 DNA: TGTGCCAGCAGCTCCCTCAGGGGGCTCGTGGTTACTGAAGCTTTCTTT

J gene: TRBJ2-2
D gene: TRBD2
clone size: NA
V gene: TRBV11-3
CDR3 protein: CASSRTSGRYTGELFF
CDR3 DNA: TGTGCCAGCAGCCGTACTAGCGGGAGGTACACCGGGGAGCTGTTTTTT

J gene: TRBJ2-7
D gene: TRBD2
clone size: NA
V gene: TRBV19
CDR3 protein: CASSRGLAAYEQYF
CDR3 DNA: TGTGCCAGTAGTCGAGGACTAGCGGCTTACGAGCAGTACTTC

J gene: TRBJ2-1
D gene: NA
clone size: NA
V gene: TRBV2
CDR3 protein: CASRGRGRDNEQFF
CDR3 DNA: TGTGCCAGCAGGGGGAGGGGGAGAGACAATGAGCAGTTCTTC

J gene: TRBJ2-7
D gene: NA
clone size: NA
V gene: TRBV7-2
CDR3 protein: CASSLDPGQTYEQYF
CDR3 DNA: TGTGCCAGCAGCTTAGATCCAGGGCAGACGTACGAGCAGTACTTC

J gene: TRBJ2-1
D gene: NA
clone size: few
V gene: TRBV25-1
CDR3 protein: CASSLTTGWDNEQFF
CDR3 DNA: TGTGCCAGCAGCCTAACGACAGGTTGGGACAATGAGCAGTTCTTC

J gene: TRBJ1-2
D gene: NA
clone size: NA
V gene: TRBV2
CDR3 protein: CATQGSYGYTF
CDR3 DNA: TGTGCCACACAGGGTTCCTATGGCTACACCTTC

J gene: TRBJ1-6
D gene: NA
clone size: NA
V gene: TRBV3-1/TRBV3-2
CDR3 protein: CASSQWSTGLSSYNSPLHF
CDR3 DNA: TGTGCCAGCAGCCAATGGTCGACGGGACTAAGCTCCTATAATTCACCCCTCCACTTT

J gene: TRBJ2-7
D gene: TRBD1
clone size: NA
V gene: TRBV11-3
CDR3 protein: CASSLNGQGSFSSNYEQYF
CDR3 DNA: TGTGCCAGCAGCTTAAACGGACAGGGTAGTTTTTCTTCGAACTACGAGCAGTACTTC

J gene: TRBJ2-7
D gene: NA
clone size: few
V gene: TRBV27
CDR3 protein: CASSSIRDSSFRQYF
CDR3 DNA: TGTGCCAGCAGTAGCATCCGGGACTCCTCATTTCGGCAGTACTTC

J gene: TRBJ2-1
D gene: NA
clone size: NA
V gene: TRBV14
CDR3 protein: CASSQDAGAFNEQFF
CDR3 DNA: TGTGCCAGCAGCCAAGATGCAGGGGCGTTTAATGAGCAGTTCTTC

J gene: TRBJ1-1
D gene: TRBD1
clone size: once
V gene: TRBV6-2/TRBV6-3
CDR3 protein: CASSGPGGRNTEAFF
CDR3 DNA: TGTGCCAGCAGTGGGCCAGGGGGCCGGAACACTGAAGCTTTCTTT

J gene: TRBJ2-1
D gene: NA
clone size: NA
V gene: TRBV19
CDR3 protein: CASSTSLFPPGNEQFF
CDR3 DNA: TGTGCCAGTAGTACTTCACTTTTCCCCCCCGGCAATGAGCAGTTCTTC

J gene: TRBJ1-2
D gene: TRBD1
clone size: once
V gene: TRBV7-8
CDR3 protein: CASSLGQSPYGYTF
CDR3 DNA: TGTGCCAGCAGCTTGGGACAGAGTCCCTATGGCTACACCTTC

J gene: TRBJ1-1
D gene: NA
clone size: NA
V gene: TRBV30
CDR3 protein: CAWSYRERGEAFF
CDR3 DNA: TGTGCCTGGAGTTACAGGGAGCGGGGTGAAGCTTTCTTT

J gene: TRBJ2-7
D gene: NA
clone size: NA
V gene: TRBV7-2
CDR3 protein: CASSIDSYEQYF
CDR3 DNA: TGTGCCAGCAGCATCGACAGCTACGAGCAGTACTTC

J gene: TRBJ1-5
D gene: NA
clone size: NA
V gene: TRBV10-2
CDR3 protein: CASSPIQVQPQHF
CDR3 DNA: TGCGCCAGCAGCCCAATCCAGGTTCAGCCCCAGCATTTT

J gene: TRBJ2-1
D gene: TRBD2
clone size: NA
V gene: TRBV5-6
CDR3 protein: CASSLALAGDLLANEQFF
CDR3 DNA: TGTGCCAGCAGCTTGGCCCTAGCGGGAGATCTCCTCGCCAATGAGCAGTTCTTC

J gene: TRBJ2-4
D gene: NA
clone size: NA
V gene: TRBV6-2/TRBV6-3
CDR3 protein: CASSPSPGHLAKNIQYF
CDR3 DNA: TGTGCCAGCAGTCCAAGCCCGGGACACCTAGCCAAAAACATTCAGTACTTC

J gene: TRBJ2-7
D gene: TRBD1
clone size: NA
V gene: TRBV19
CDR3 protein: CASSTDRSGPYEQYF
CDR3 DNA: TGTGCCAGTAGCACGGACAGGTCCGGCCCCTACGAGCAGTACTTC

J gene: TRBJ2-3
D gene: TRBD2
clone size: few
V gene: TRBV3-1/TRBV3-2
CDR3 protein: CASSLYQAGGRTSTDTQYF
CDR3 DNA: TGTGCCAGCAGCCTATACCAAGCGGGGGGGCGTACTAGCACAGATACGCAGTATTTT